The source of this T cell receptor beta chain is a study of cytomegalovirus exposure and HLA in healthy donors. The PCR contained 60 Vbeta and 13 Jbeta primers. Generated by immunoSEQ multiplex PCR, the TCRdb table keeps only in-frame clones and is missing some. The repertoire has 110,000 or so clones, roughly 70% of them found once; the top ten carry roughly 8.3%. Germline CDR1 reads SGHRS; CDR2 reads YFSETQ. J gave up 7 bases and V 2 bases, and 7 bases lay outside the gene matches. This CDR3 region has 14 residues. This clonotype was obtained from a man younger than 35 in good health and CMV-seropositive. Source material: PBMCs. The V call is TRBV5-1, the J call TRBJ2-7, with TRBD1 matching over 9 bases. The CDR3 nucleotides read TGCGCCAGCAGCTTAGGGACAGGGAGCGGGGAGCAGTACTTC. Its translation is CASSLGTGSGEQYF.